The 14 T cell receptor beta chains below were found in one sample sequenced in a study of blood T cell repertoires in COVID-19. Repertoires were generated with immunoSEQ multiplex PCR, while TCRdb's copy carries only in-frame clones and drops some. The table shows around 160,000 clones, with around 81% occurring only once. Sequenced input: peripheral blood. Source of these receptors: a human donor with acute or convalescent COVID-19. The donor label of this sample is uncertain.

The table lists this clone with a few counts. V is TRBV6-5 and J is TRBJ1-2; 8 bases map to TRBD1. Germline values: CDR1 MNHEY, CDR2 SVGAGI. This CDR3 contains 14 residues. V shed 5 bases and J 4 bases; nucleotides not matched to a gene: 6. This CDR3 is CASSQDRAFYGYTF. For the CDR3, the DNA is TGTGCCAGCAGTCAGGACAGGGCATTCTATGGCTACACCTTC.

V and J are TRBV9 and TRBJ1-4; TRBD1 aligns across 7 bases. V trimming: 4 bases; J trimming: 8 bases; junction bases outside the gene matches: 8. CDR3 size: 14 residues. Germline CDR1 is SGDLS and CDR2 is YYNGEE. The CDR3 nucleotides are TGTGCCAGCAGCCCGGGGACAGTCGAAGAAAAACTGTTTTTT. This codes for CASSPGTVEEKLFF.

This clone showed up just a few times. This chain uses TRBV3-1 (or the pseudogene TRBV3-2) with TRBJ1-4; 9 bases align to TRBD1. The length of the CDR3 is 13 residues. The V gene's germline CDR1 is LGHDT and CDR2 YNNKEL (reference sequence). Trimming took 1 base from V and 14 from J; bases not matched to a gene: 5. This chain's CDR3 is CASSQAVDRGLFF. The CDR3 DNA reads as TGTGCCAGCAGCCAAGCAGTTGACAGGGGGCTGTTTTTT.

This clone showed up just a few times. This sequence joins TRBV6-5 and TRBJ1-2; TRBD1 might be the D (5 bases). Germline V gives CDR1 MNHEY, CDR2 SVGAGI. There are 15 residues in the CDR3. Trimming cost V 5 bases and J 1 base, with 14 bases left between them. Written as DNA, the CDR3 is TGTGCCAGCAGTCCGGGGGGTATAGTTAACTATGGCTACACCTTC. This codes for CASSPGGIVNYGYTF.

The rearrangement uses TRBV3-1 (or the pseudogene TRBV3-2) and TRBJ1-1; unclear D gene. In germline, CDR1 is LGHDT, CDR2 YNNKEL (reference sequence). The CDR3 is made up of 14 amino acids. The V and J ends lost 4 bases and 0 bases respectively, with 9 bases between them. This CDR3 reads CASSRAGMNTEAFF. The DNA for the CDR3 is TGTGCCAGCAGCCGAGCGGGGATGAACACTGAAGCTTTCTTT.

This chain joins TRBV5-1 and TRBJ1-2, with D possibly TRBD1 on 6 matching bases. Germline lookup yields CDR1 SGHRS and CDR2 YFSETQ. Trimming took 4 bases from V and 4 from J, leaving 20 bases between them. This CDR3 contains 16 residues. The CDR3 spells CASSGRAGEQSYGYTF. CDR3 in DNA: TGCGCCAGCAGCGGGAGGGCAGGGGAGCAGAGCTATGGCTACACCTTC.

The J gene is TRBJ2-1, the V gene TRBV2; 7 bases fit TRBD1. This CDR3 comprises 14 residues. Per germline, CDR1 SNHLY and CDR2 FYNNEI. V was clipped by 8 bases and J by 0 bases; unmatched bases: 4. DNA for the CDR3: TGTGCCAGCGCAGACAGGGTCTCCTACAATGAGCAGTTCTTC. Protein sequence: CASADRVSYNEQFF.

The CDR3 DNA sequence: TGTGCCAGCAGCCAAGAGGGGCCCGGTGGGGAGCAGTACTTC. It yields the protein CASSQEGPGGEQYF. This rearrangement joins TRBV14 to TRBJ2-7, with a weak D call TRBD1 (5 bases). Trimming left V 0 bases short and J 7 bases short, with 13 bases between. CDR1 and CDR2 (germline): SGHDN, FVKESK. This CDR3 comprises 14 residues.

This sequence joins TRBV4-1 and TRBJ1-5; D is perhaps TRBD1 (5 bases). This CDR3 contains 15 residues. Germline CDR1 reads MGHRA; CDR2 reads YSYEKL. V gave up 4 bases and J gave up 3 bases, with 13 bases separating them. CDR3 nucleotide sequence: TGCGCCAGCAGCCGTACGGCGGGGGTCAATCAGCCCCAGCATTTT. It is translated as CASSRTAGVNQPQHF.

The sample holds one count of this clone. The chain carries TRBV24-1 and TRBJ1-2; D ambiguous. The CDR3 has 13 residues. Germline CDR1 KGHDR, CDR2 SFDVKD. Deletions cut 1 base from V and 6 bases from J, with 8 bases between. This chain's CDR3 is CATSDFWSDGYTF. In DNA, the CDR3 is TGTGCCACCAGTGATTTTTGGAGTGATGGCTACACCTTC.

The table lists this clone with a count of one. The chain combines TRBV10-3 with TRBJ1-6; D uncertain. V was cut by 7 bases and J by 7 bases, with 17 bases left in between. The germline gives CDR1 ENHRY, CDR2 SYGVKD. CDR3 length: 15 residues. In DNA, the CDR3 is TGTGCCATCAATAAAGGAGGGCAGGTCAATTCACCCCTCCACTTT. It yields the protein CAINKGGQVNSPLHF.

The rearrangement links TRBV2 to TRBJ2-7, with TRBD2 matching 8 bases. The germline V gene encodes CDR1 SNHLY and CDR2 FYNNEI. This CDR3 is built from 13 residues. Trimming removed 6 bases from V and 6 bases from J; junction bases left unmatched: 7. The CDR3 protein is CASRSTGRGEQYF. In DNA form, the CDR3 reads TGTGCCAGCAGGTCAACCGGGAGGGGCGAGCAGTACTTC.

The V gene is TRBV10-2, the J gene TRBJ1-5; D ambiguous. Trimming took 0 bases from V and 4 from J, leaving 10 bases between them. Germline V gene sequence: CDR1 WSHSY, CDR2 SAAADI. The CDR3 runs to 15 residues. This chain's CDR3 is CASSESGSLNQPQHF. Written as DNA, the CDR3 is TGCGCCAGCAGTGAGTCGGGCAGCTTAAATCAGCCCCAGCATTTT.

The chain is built from TRBV6-2 or TRBV6-3 and TRBJ2-2; 8 nucleotides match TRBD1. Germline assignment: CDR1 MNHEY and CDR2 SVGEGT. With V trimmed by 5 bases and J by 6 bases, 8 bases remained unmatched. This CDR3 is 15 amino acids long. The CDR3 DNA reads as TGTGCCAGCAGTCGGACAGGGATCTTCGCCGGGGAGCTGTTTTTT. Its protein is CASSRTGIFAGELFF.